The rows below give T cell receptor beta chains drawn from one sample of a study of T cell responses to AZD1222 COVID-19 vaccine. Method: immunoSEQ multiplex PCR; TCRdb's copy keeps in-frame clones and lacks some. The table records tens of thousands of clones, around 87% of them present only once. Material: peripheral blood, obtained 28 days after the second AZD1222 dose. The receptors were gathered from an adult who received the AZD1222 COVID-19 vaccine. The CDR3 runs from the conserved cysteine through the conserved F or W. D genes are given only for firm matches. Clone size is given for some rows only: seen once, a few or many times, or a class if the clone is expanded.

CDR3: CATSELDPYEQYF
DNA: TGTGCCACCAGTGAATTAGACCCGTACGAGCAGTACTTC
D: .
length: 13
V: TRBV24-1
size: .
J: TRBJ2-7

CDR3: CASSFGEKLFF
DNA: TGTGCCAGCAGTTTTGGAGAAAAACTGTTTTTT
D: .
length: 11
V: TRBV27
size: .
J: TRBJ1-4

CDR3: CATSDYSASGYQETQYF
DNA: TGTGCCACCAGTGATTACTCGGCTAGCGGGTACCAAGAGACCCAGTACTTC
D: TRBD2
length: 17
V: TRBV24-1
size: .
J: TRBJ2-5

CDR3: CASSMISGERVGELFF
DNA: TGTGCCAGTAGTATGATTTCAGGGGAACGGGTCGGGGAGCTGTTTTTT
D: .
length: 16
V: TRBV19
size: .
J: TRBJ2-2

CDR3: CASSLENQPQHF
DNA: TGTGCCAGCAGTTTGGAGAATCAGCCCCAGCATTTT
D: .
length: 12
V: TRBV12-3/TRBV12-4
size: .
J: TRBJ1-5

CDR3: CASRNRDPNEQFF
DNA: TGTGCCAGCAGGAACCGGGACCCCAATGAGCAGTTCTTC
D: .
length: 13
V: TRBV2
size: .
J: TRBJ2-1

CDR3: CASSDRTSGSQPYEQYF
DNA: TGTGCCAGCAGCGATCGGACTAGCGGGAGTCAGCCCTACGAGCAGTACTTC
D: TRBD2
length: 17
V: TRBV9
size: few
J: TRBJ2-7

CDR3: CSESGLAGFDSTDTQYF
DNA: TGCAGCGAAAGCGGGCTAGCGGGCTTTGATAGCACAGATACGCAGTATTTT
D: TRBD2
length: 17
V: TRBV29-1
size: .
J: TRBJ2-3

CDR3: CASSWNHEQYF
DNA: TGCGCCAGCAGCTGGAACCACGAGCAGTACTTC
D: .
length: 11
V: TRBV5-1
size: .
J: TRBJ2-7

CDR3: CASSQERCGDRGGQPQHF
DNA: TGTGCCAGCAGCCAAGAAAGGTGCGGCGACAGGGGCGGTCAGCCCCAGCATTTT
D: TRBD1
length: 18
V: TRBV11-3
size: .
J: TRBJ1-5

CDR3: CASSYTPREKLFF
DNA: TGTGCCAGCAGCTATACCCCCCGGGAGAAACTGTTTTTT
D: .
length: 13
V: TRBV7-2
size: .
J: TRBJ1-4

CDR3: CASSLGGQTFQETQYF
DNA: TGCGCCAGCAGCTTGGGGGGACAGACCTTTCAAGAGACCCAGTACTTC
D: TRBD1
length: 16
V: TRBV5-1
size: .
J: TRBJ2-5

CDR3: CASSPGQEGKGYTF
DNA: TGCGCCAGCAGCCCGGGACAGGAAGGGAAAGGCTACACCTTC
D: TRBD1
length: 14
V: TRBV5-1
size: .
J: TRBJ1-2

CDR3: CASSLAGGNNEQFF
DNA: TGTGCCAGCAGTTTAGCGGGGGGTAACAATGAGCAGTTCTTC
D: TRBD2
length: 14
V: TRBV7-6
size: once
J: TRBJ2-1

CDR3: CASSPSPPVKTQYF
DNA: TGTGCCAGCAGCCCCAGTCCCCCAGTGAAGACCCAGTACTTC
D: .
length: 14
V: TRBV7-3
size: .
J: TRBJ2-5

CDR3: CASSPRDIPYEQYF
DNA: TGCGCCAGCAGTCCCAGGGACATCCCCTACGAGCAGTACTTC
D: .
length: 14
V: TRBV23-1
size: .
J: TRBJ2-7

CDR3: CASSINRGGAFF
DNA: TGTGCCAGTAGTATAAACAGGGGGGGAGCTTTCTTT
D: TRBD1
length: 12
V: TRBV19
size: .
J: TRBJ1-1

CDR3: CATGSGRAWNEQFF
DNA: TGTGCCACCGGTAGCGGGAGGGCCTGGAATGAGCAGTTCTTC
D: TRBD2
length: 14
V: TRBV24-1
size: .
J: TRBJ2-1